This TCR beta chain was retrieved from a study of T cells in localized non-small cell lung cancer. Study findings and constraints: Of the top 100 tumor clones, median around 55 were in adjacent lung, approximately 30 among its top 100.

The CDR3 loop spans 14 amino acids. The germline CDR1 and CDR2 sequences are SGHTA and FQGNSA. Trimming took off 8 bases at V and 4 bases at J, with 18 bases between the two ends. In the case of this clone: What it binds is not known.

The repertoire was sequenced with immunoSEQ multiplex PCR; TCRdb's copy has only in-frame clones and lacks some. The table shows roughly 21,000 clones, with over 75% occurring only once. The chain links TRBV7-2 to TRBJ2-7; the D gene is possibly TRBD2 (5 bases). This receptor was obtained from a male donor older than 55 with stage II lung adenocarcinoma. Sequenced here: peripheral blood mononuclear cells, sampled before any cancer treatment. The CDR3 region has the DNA TGTGCCAGCGGTGAACGGGGTATAAATTACGAGCAGTACTTC. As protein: CASGERGINYEQYF.